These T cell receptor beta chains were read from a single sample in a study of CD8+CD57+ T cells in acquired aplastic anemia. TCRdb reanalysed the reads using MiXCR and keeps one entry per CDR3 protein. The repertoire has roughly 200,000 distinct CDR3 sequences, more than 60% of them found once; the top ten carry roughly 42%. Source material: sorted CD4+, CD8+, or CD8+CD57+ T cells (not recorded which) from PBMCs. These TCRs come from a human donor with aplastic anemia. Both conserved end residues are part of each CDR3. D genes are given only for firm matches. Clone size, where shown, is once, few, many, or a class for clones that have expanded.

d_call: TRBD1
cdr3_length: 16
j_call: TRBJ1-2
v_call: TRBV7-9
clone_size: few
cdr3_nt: TGTGCCAGCAGCCCTACGCGAACAGGGGGCAACTATGGCTACACCTTC
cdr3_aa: CASSPTRTGGNYGYTF

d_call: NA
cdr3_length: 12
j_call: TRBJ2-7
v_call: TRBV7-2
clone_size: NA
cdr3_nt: TGTGCCAGCAGCTTTTCGGTTTACGAGCAGTACTTC
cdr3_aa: CASSFSVYEQYF

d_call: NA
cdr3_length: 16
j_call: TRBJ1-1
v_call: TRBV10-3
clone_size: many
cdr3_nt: TGTGCCATCAAAGCCGGGACCCGAGGCGAGGTCCCTGAAGCTTTCTTT
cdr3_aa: CAIKAGTRGEVPEAFF

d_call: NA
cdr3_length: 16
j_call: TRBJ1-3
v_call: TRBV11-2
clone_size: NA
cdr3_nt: TGTGCCAGCACCTCTGATCCCGATTACTCTGGAACCACCATATATTTT
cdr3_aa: CASTSDPDYSGTTIYF

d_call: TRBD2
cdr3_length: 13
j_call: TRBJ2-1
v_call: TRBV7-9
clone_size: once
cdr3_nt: TGTGCCAGCAGCTCGGGGGAGGGAGGTGAGCGGTTCTTC
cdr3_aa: CASSSGEGGERFF

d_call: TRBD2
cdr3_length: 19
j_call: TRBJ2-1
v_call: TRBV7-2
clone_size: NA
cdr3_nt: TGTGCCAGCAGCGCGGGACTAGCGGGAGGGCTAAGCTCCTACAATGAGCAGTTCTTC
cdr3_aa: CASSAGLAGGLSSYNEQFF

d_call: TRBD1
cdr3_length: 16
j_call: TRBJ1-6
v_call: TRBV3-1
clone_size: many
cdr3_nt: TGTGCCAGCAGCCAAGACCGGGACAGATTTGTATCACCCCTCCACTTT
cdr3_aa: CASSQDRDRFVSPLHF

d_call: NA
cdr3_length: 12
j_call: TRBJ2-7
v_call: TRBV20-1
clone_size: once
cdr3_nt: TGCAGTGCGACCCAACTAGCCTACGAGCAGTACTTC
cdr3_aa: CSATQLAYEQYF

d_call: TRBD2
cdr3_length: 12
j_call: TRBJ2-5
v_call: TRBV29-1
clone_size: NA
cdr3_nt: TGCAGCGTCGCGACTAGCTTGGAGACCCAGTACTTC
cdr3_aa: CSVATSLETQYF

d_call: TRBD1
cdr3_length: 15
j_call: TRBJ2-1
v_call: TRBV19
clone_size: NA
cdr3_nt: TGTGCCAGTAGTAGGACAGGTCGAGGGTACAATGAGCAGTTCTTC
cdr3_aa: CASSRTGRGYNEQFF

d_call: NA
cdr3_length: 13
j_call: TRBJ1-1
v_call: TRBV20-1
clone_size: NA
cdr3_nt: TGCAGTGCTAGTCAGGGAGGGAACACTGAAGCTTTCTTT
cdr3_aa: CSASQGGNTEAFF

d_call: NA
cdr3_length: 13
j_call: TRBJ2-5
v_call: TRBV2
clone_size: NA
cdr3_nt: TGTGCCAGCCGCGGGACTTCTCAAGAGACCCAGTACTTC
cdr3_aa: CASRGTSQETQYF

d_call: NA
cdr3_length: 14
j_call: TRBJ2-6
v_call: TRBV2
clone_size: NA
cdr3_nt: TGTGCCAGCACCTTACCCTCTGGGGCCAACGTCCTGACTTTC
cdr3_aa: CASTLPSGANVLTF

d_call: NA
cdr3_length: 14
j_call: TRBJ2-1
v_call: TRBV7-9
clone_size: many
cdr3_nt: TGTGCCAGCAGCTTAAGCGGCTCCTACAATGAGCAGTTCTTC
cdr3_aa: CASSLSGSYNEQFF

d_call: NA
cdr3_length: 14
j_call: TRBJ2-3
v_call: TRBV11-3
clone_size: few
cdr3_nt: TGTGCCAGCAGCTTAGTTGCACAGAGGGATACGCAGTATTTT
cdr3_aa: CASSLVAQRDTQYF

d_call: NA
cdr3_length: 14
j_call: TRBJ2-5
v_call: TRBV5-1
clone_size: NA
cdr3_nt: TGCGCCAGCAGCTTTTTTTCGGAACAAGAGACCCAGTACTTC
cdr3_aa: CASSFFSEQETQYF

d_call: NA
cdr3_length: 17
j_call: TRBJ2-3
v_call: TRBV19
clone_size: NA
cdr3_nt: TGTGCCAGTTCCGACGGGAGAGGTCGCGATCTCACAGATACGCAGTATTTT
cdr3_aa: CASSDGRGRDLTDTQYF

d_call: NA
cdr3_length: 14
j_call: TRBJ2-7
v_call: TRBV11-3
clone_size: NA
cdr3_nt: TGTGCCAGCAGCTTATCTAGCGTACCCTACGAGCAGTACTTC
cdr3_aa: CASSLSSVPYEQYF

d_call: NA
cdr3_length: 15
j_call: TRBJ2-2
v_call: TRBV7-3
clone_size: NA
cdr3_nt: TGTGCCAGCAGCTTAATGCGGGATGACACCGGGGAGCTGTTTTTT
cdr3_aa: CASSLMRDDTGELFF

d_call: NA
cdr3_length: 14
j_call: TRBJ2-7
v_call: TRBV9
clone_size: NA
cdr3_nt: TGCGCCAGCAGCTGGGCGGGACACCCTTACGAGCAGTACTTC
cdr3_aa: CASSWAGHPYEQYF

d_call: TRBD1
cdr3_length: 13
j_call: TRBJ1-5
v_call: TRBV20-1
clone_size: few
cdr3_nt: TGCAGTGCTTTAACAGGGGGGCATCAGCCCCAGCATTTT
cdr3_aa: CSALTGGHQPQHF

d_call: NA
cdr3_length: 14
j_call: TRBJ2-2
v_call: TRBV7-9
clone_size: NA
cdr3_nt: TGTGCCAGCAGCCTGGCGAGAAACACCGGGGAGCTGTTTTTT
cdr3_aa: CASSLARNTGELFF

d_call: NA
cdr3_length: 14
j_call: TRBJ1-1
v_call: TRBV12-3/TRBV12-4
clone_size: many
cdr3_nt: TGTGCCAGCAGTTTCCCGACTATGAACACTGAAGCTTTCTTT
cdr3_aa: CASSFPTMNTEAFF

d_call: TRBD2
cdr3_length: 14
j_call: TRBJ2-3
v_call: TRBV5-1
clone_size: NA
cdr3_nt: TGCGCCAGCCGTCCACTAGCGGGAGCCGATACGCAGTATTTT
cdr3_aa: CASRPLAGADTQYF

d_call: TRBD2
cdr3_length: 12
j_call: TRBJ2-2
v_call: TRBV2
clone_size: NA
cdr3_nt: TGTGCCAGCAGTGAAGCCAGCGGGGAGCTGTTATTT
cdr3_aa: CASSEASGELLF

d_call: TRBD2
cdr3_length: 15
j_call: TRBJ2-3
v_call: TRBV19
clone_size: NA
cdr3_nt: TGTGCCAGTCGCGCGAGCGGGAGAACTGGGGATACGCAGTATTTT
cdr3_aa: CASRASGRTGDTQYF

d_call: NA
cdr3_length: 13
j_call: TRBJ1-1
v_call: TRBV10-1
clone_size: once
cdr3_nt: TGCGCCAGCAGTGAGTTTGGTGACACTGAAGCTTTCTTT
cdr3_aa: CASSEFGDTEAFF

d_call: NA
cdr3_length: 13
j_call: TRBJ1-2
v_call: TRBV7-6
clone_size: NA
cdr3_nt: TGTGCCAGCAGCTTAGCCGTTGACTATGGCTACACCTTC
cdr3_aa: CASSLAVDYGYTF

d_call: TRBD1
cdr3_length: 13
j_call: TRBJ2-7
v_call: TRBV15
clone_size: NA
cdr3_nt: TGTGCCACCAGCAGGGACAGGGACTACGAGCAGTACTTC
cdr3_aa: CATSRDRDYEQYF

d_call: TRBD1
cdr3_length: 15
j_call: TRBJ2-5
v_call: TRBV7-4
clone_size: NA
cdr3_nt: TGTGCCAGCAGTGAACAGGGGGGAGAGGGGGAGACCCAGTACTTC
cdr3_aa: CASSEQGGEGETQYF

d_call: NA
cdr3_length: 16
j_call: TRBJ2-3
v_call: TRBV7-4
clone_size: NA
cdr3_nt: TGTGCCAGCAGCGGATCGACCGGGGGGCCCACAGATACGCAGTATTTT
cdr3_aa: CASSGSTGGPTDTQYF

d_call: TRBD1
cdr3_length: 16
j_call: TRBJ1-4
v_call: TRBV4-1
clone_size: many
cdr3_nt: TGCGCCAGCAGCCTAACAGGGACAGGGGCTAATGAAAAACTGTTTTTT
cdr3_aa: CASSLTGTGANEKLFF

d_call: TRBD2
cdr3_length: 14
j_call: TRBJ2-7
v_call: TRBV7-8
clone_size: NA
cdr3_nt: TGTGCCAGCAGCTTACGGACTAGCGGCTACGAGCAGTACTTC
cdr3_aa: CASSLRTSGYEQYF

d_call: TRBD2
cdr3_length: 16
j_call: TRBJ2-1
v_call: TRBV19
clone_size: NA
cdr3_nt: TGTGCCAGTAGTATGGCCTTAGCGGGGCGGGGCAATGAGCAGTTCTTC
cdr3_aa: CASSMALAGRGNEQFF

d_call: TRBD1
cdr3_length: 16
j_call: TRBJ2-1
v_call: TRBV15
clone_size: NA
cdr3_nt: TGTGCCACCAGCAGAGACGGGGACAGATCCTACAATGAGCAGTTCTTC
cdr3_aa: CATSRDGDRSYNEQFF

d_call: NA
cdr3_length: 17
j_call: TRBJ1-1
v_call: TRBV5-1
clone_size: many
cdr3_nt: TGCGCCAGCAGCCCTACCCCCACAGGACCCCTGAACACTGAAGCTTTCTTT
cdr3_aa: CASSPTPTGPLNTEAFF

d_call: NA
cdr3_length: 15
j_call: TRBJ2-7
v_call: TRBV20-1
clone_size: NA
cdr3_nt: TGCAGTGCTAGAGATGGCCAGCGCTCCGGAATGGAGCAGTACTTC
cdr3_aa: CSARDGQRSGMEQYF

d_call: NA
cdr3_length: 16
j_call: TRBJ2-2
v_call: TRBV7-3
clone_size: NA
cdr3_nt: TGCGCCAGCAGCTTAAATAATGGCAGGGAGACCGGGGAGCTGTTTTTT
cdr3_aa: CASSLNNGRETGELFF

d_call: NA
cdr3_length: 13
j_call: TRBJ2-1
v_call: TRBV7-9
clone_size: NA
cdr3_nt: TGTGCCAGCAGCTTAATTCTGGGGAATGAGCAGTTCTTC
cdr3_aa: CASSLILGNEQFF

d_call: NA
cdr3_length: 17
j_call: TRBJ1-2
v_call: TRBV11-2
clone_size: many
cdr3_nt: TGTGCCAGCAGCTTACTGTCCCCGCCCAGCGGCCAGAGTGGCTACACCTTC
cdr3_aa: CASSLLSPPSGQSGYTF

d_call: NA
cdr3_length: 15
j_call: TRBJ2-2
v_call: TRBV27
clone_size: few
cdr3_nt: TGTGCCAGCAGTTTTACGGGGTATGGGACCGGGGAGCTGTTTTTT
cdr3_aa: CASSFTGYGTGELFF

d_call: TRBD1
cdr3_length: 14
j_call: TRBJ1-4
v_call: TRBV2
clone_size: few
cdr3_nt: TGTGCCAGCAGGAACGACAGGGCAGGGGGAAAACTGTTTTTT
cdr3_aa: CASRNDRAGGKLFF

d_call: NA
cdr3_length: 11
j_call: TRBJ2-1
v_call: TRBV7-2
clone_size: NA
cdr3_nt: TGTGCCAGCAGCTATGTCGATGAGCAGTCCTTC
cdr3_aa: CASSYVDEQSF

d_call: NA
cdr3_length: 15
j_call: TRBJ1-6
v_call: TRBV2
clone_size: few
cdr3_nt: TGTGCCAGCCAAATGACAGCGAGGGGTAATTCACCCCTCCACTTT
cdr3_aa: CASQMTARGNSPLHF

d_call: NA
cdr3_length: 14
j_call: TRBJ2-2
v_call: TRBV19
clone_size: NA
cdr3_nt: TGTGCCAGTAGTCACGACGGATACACCGGGGAGCTGTTTTTT
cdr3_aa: CASSHDGYTGELFF

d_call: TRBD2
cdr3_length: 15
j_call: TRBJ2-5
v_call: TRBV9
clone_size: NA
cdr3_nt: TGTGCCAGCAGCCGGTCGGGGGGGGACCAAGAGGCCCAGTACTTC
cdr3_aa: CASSRSGGDQEAQYF

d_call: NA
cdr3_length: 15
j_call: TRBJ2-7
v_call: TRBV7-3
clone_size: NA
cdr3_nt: TGTGCCAGCAGCTTATTGGACCGCCCTATGGACGAGCAGTACTTC
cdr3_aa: CASSLLDRPMDEQYF

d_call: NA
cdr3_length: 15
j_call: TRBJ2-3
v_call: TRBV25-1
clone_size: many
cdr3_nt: TGTGCCAGCAGTGAAAGGGGGTTGAGCACAGATACGCAGTATTTT
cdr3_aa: CASSERGLSTDTQYF

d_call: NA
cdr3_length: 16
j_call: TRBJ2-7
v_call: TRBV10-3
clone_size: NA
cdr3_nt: TGTGCCATCAGTGAGGGGATAGGGAGAAACCCCTACGAGCAGTACTTC
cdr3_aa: CAISEGIGRNPYEQYF

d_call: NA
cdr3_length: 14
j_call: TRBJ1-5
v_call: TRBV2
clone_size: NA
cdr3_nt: TGTGCCAGCAGTGAAGGGGTGGGCAATCAGCCCCAGCATTTT
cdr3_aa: CASSEGVGNQPQHF

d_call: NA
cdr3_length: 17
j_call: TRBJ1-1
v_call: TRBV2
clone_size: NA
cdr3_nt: TGTGCCAGCTACGTTTTAAGGGGCCTCAATATGAACACTGAAGCTTTCTTT
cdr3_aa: CASYVLRGLNMNTEAFF

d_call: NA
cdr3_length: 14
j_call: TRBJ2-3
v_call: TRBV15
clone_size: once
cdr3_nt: TGTGCCACCAGCAGAGGGGAGGGCACAGATACGCAGTATTTT
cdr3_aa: CATSRGEGTDTQYF

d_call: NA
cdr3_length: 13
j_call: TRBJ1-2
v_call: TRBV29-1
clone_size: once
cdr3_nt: TGCAGCGTTCTCCACGGTACTAGCTATGGCTACACCTTC
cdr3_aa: CSVLHGTSYGYTF

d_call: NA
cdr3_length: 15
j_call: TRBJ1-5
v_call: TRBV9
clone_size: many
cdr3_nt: TGTGCCAGCAGCGGGGGGGGGGGGGCGGATCAGCCCCAGCATTTT
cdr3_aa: CASSGGGGADQPQHF

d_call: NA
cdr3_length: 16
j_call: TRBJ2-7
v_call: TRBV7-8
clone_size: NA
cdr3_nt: TGTGCCAGCAGCTCTAGTGGGGGGGACAGGTCCTACGAGCAGTACTTC
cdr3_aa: CASSSSGGDRSYEQYF

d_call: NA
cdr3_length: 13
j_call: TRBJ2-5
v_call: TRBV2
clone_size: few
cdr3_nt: TGTGCCAGCCGGGGACTGTCACAAGAGACCCAGTACTTC
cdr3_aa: CASRGLSQETQYF

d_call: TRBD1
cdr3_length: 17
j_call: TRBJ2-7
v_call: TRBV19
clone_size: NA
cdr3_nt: TGTGCCAGTAGTATTCAGGGGGACGGGGTCGGGCTCTACGAGCAGTACTTC
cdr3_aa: CASSIQGDGVGLYEQYF

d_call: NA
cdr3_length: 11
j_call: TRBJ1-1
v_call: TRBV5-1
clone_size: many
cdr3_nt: TGCGCCAGCAGCTTCGGGGGCGAAGCTTTCTTT
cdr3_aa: CASSFGGEAFF

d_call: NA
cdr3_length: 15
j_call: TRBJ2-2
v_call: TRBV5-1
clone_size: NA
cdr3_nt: TGCGCCAGCTCGTACTTGGACGGGAACACCGGGGAGCTGTTTTTT
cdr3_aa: CASSYLDGNTGELFF

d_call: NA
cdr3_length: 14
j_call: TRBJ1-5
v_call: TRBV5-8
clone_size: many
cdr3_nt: TGTGCCAGCAGCTTCAGGGGAAGCAATCAGCCCCAGCATTTT
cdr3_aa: CASSFRGSNQPQHF